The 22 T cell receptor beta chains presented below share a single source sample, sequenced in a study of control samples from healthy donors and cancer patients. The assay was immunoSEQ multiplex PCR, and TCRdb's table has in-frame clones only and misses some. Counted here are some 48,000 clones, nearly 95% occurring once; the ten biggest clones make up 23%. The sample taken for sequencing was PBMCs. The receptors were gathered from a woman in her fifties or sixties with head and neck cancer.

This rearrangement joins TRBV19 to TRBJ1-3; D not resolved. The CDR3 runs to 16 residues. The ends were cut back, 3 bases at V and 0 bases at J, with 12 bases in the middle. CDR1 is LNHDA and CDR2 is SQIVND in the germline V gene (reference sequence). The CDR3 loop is CASSIGHVNSGNTIYF. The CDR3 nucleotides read TGTGCCAGTAGTATCGGGCACGTTAACTCTGGAAACACCATATATTTT.

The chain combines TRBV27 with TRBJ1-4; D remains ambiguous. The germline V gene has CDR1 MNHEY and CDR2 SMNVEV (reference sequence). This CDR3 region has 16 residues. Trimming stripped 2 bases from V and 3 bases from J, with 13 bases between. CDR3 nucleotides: TGTGCCAGCAGTTTAAGGCGGGGTGAGGCTAATGAAAAACTGTTTTTT. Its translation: CASSLRRGEANEKLFF.

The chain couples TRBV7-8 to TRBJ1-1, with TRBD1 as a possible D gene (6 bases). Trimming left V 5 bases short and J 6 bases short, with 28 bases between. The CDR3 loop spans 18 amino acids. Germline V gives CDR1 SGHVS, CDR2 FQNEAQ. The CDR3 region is CASSLSDRGGGIRPEAFF. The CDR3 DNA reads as TGTGCCAGCAGCCTAAGCGACCGGGGAGGGGGGATTCGGCCTGAAGCTTTCTTT.

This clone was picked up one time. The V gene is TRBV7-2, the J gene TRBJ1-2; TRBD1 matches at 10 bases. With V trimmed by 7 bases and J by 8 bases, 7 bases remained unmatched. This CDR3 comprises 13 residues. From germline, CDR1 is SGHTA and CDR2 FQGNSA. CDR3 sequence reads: CASTRDRGLGYTF. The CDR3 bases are TGTGCCAGCACCCGGGACAGGGGATTGGGCTACACCTTC. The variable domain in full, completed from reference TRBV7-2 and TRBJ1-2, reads GAGVSQSPSNKVTEKGKDVELRCDPISGHTALYWYRQSLGQGLEFLIYFQGNSAPDKSGLPSDRFSAERTGGSVSTLTIQRTQQEDSAVYLCASTRDRGLGYTFGSGTRLTVV.

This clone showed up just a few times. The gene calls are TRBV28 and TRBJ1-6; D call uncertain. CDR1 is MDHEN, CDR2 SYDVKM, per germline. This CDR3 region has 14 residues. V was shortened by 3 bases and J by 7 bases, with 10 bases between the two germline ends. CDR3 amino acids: CASSFGRSNSPLHF. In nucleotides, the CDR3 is TGTGCCAGCAGTTTTGGACGGTCGAATTCACCCCTCCACTTT.

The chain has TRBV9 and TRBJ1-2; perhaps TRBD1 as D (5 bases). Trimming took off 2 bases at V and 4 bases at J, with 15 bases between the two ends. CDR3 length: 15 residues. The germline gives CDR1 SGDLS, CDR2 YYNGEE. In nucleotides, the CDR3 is TGTGCCAGCAGCGTTGGGGGTACCCAACTCTATGGCTACACCTTC. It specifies CASSVGGTQLYGYTF.

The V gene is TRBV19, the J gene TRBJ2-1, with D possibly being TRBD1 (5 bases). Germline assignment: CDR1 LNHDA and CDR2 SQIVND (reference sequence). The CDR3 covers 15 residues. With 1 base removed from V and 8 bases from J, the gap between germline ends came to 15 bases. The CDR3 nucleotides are TGTGCCAGTAGTATAGGGCAGGGAAGAGGATATGAGCAGTTCTTC. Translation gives CASSIGQGRGYEQFF.

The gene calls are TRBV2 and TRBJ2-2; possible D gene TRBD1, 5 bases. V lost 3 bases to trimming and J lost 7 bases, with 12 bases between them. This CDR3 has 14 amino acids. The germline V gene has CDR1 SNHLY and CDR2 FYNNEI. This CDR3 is CASSEAGLNGELFF. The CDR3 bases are TGTGCCAGCAGTGAGGCAGGGTTAAACGGGGAGCTGTTTTTT.

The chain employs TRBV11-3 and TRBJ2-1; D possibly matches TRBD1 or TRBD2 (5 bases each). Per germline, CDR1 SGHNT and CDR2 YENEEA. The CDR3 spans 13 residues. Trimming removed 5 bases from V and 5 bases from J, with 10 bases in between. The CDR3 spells CASSPGANNEQFF. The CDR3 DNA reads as TGTGCCAGCAGCCCCGGGGCTAACAATGAGCAGTTCTTC.

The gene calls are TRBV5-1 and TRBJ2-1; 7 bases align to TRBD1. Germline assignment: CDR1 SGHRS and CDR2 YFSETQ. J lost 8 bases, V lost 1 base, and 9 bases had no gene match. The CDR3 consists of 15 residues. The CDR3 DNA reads TGCGCCAGCAGCTTGCTTGACAGGGTTGTGGATGAGCAGTTCTTC. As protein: CASSLLDRVVDEQFF.

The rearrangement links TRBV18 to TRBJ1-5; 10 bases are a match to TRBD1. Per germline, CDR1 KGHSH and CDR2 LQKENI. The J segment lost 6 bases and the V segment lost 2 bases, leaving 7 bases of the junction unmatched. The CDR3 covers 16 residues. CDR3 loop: CASSPRGTGVSQPQHF. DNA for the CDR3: TGTGCCAGCTCACCAAGGGGGACAGGGGTCAGTCAGCCCCAGCATTTT.

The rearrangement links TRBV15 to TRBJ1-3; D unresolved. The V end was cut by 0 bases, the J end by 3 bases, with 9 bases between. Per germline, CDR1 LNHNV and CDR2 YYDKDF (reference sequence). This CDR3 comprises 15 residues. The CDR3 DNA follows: TGTGCCACCAGCAGAGATCTTACGATTGGAAACACCATATATTTT. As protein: CATSRDLTIGNTIYF.

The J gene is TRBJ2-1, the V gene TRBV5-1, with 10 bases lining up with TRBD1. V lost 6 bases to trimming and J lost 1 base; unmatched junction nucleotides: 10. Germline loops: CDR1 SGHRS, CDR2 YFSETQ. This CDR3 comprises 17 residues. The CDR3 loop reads CASNRAPGQGSYNEQFF. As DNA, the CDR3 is TGCGCCAGCAATAGGGCGCCGGGACAGGGGTCCTACAATGAGCAGTTCTTC.

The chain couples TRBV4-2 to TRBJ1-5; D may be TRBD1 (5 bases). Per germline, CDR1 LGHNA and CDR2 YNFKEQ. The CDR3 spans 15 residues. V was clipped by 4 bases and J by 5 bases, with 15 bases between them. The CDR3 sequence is CASSRAQTGDQPQHF. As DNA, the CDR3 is TGTGCCAGCAGCCGGGCGCAAACGGGGGATCAGCCCCAGCATTTT.

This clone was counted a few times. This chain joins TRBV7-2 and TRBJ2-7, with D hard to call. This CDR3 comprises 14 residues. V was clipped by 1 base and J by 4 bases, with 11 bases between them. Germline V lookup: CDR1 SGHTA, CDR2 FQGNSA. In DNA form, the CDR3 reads TGTGCCAGCAGCTTAGGTATTTCTACTTACGAGCAGTACTTC. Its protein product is CASSLGISTYEQYF.

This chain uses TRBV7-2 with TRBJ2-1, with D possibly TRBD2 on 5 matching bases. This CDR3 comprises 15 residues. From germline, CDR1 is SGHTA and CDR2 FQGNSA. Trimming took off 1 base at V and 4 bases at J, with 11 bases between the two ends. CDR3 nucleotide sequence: TGTGCCAGCAGCTTAGGTGGAGGATTTTACAATGAGCAGTTCTTC. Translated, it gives CASSLGGGFYNEQFF.

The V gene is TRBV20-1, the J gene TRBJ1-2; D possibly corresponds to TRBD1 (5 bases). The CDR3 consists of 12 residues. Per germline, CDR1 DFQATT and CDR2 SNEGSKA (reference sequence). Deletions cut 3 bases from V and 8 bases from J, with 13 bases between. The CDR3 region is CSASQGTLGYTF. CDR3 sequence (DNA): TGCAGTGCTAGTCAGGGTACCTTGGGCTACACCTTC.

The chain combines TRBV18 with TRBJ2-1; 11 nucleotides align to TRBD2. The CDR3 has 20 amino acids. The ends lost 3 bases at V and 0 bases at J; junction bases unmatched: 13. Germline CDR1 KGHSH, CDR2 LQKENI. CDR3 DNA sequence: TGTGCCAGCTCACCCCTAGCGGGGGGCCTACCCGCCAACTCCTACAATGAGCAGTTCTTC. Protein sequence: CASSPLAGGLPANSYNEQFF.

CDR3: CASSLWTGKNSPLHF. As DNA, the CDR3 is TGCGCCAGCAGTTTGTGGACAGGGAAAAATTCACCCCTCCACTTT. J is TRBJ1-6 and V is TRBV5-1; 8 bases line up with TRBD1. Germline CDR1 and CDR2: SGHRS and YFSETQ. The CDR3 runs to 15 residues. Trimming removed 5 bases from V and 7 bases from J; junction bases left unmatched: 8.

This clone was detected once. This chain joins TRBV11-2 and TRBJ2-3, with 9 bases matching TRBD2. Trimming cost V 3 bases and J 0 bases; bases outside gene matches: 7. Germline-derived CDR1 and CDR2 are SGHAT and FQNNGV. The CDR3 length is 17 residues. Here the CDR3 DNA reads TGTGCCAGCAGCTTTCTTTTAGCGGGGGTTAGCACAGATACGCAGTATTTT. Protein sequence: CASSFLLAGVSTDTQYF.

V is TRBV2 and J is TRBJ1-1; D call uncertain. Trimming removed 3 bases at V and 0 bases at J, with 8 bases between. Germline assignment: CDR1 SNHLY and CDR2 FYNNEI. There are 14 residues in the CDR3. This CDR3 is CASSEGTVNTEAFF. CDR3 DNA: TGTGCCAGCAGTGAGGGTACGGTGAACACTGAAGCTTTCTTT.

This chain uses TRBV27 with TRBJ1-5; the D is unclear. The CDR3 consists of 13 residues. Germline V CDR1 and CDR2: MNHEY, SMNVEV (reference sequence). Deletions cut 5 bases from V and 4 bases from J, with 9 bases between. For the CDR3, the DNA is TGTGCCAGCAGTCGGGCAGGAAATCAGCCCCAGCATTTT. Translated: CASSRAGNQPQHF.